Shown below are 14 T cell receptor beta chains from a single sample sequenced in a study of metastatic and nonmetastatic thyroid tumors. TCRdb re-called the PCR reads via MiXCR. There are approximately 31,000 clones in the sample; 25% to 30% occur only once, and 30% lies in the top ten. Patients were all untreated before their thyroid surgery. Material for sequencing was blood. The receptors were sampled from a female donor with papillary thyroid cancer or a benign thyroid nodule (not recorded which). Some clones in this sample may be carry-over from other donors' samples.

The V call is TRBV6-2 or TRBV6-3, the J call TRBJ2-1, with TRBD2 matching 7 bases. The ends lost 4 bases at V and 9 bases at J; junction bases unmatched: 9. The CDR3 is 14 amino acids. The germline V gene has CDR1 MNHEY and CDR2 SVGEGT. DNA of the CDR3: TGTGCCAGCAGTTTTGGACTAGACGGAGGTGAGCAGTTCTTC. Translated: CASSFGLDGGEQFF.

The sample holds many counts of this clone. The chain employs TRBV2 and TRBJ2-5; D gene uncertain. Germline CDR1 reads SNHLY; CDR2 reads FYNNEI. Trimming stripped 7 bases from V and 2 bases from J, with 8 bases between. This CDR3 is 12 amino acids long. CDR3 region: CASIEGQETQYF. CDR3 coding DNA: TGTGCCAGCATCGAAGGGCAAGAGACCCAGTACTTC. Full variable domain (rest looked up from reference TRBV2 and TRBJ2-5): EPEVTQTPSHQVTQMGQEVILRCVPISNHLYFYWYRQILGQKVEFLVSFYNNEISEKSEIFDDQFSVERPDGSNFTLKIRSTKLEDSAMYFCASIEGQETQYFGPGTRLLVL.

Many counts were recorded for this clone. The chain joins TRBV30 to TRBJ2-5; no reliable D call. Germline loops: CDR1 GTSNPN, CDR2 SVGIG (reference sequence). V lost 7 bases and J lost 3, with 6 bases in between. The CDR3 is 10 amino acids. This CDR3 reads CAFEKETQYF. CDR3 in DNA: TGTGCCTTCGAAAAAGAGACCCAGTACTTC.

The chain recombines TRBV9 with TRBJ1-5; D gene ambiguous. Trimming stripped 4 bases from V and 3 bases from J, with 11 bases between. Germline V gene data show CDR1 as SGDLS and CDR2 as YYNGEE. The CDR3 is 14 amino acids. Here the CDR3 DNA reads TGTGCCAGCAGCCCTCTTGGGATCAATCAGCCCCAGCATTTT. Translating it yields CASSPLGINQPQHF.

This rearrangement joins TRBV2 to TRBJ2-3; possible D gene TRBD2, 5 bases. The V gene lost 2 bases and the J gene lost 0 bases, with 6 bases spanning the gap. Germline-derived CDR1 and CDR2 are SNHLY and FYNNEI. The CDR3 is 14 amino acids. The CDR3 here is CASSERRSTDTQYF. The CDR3, as DNA: TGTGCCAGCAGTGAAAGGAGGAGCACAGATACGCAGTATTTT.

This clone was seen ten or more times. This rearrangement joins TRBV9 to TRBJ2-2; 10 bases agree with TRBD1. This CDR3 comprises 15 residues. Germline CDR1 SGDLS, CDR2 YYNGEE. V gave up 2 bases and J gave up 4 bases; unmatched junction bases: 2. DNA of the CDR3: TGTGCCAGCAGCGTGACAGGGGGCCCCACCGGGGAGCTGTTTTTT. It translates to CASSVTGGPTGELFF.

V gene TRBV6-2 or TRBV6-3 combines with J gene TRBJ1-1; D uncertain. Germline loops: CDR1 MNHEY, CDR2 SVGEGT. This CDR3 is built from 14 residues. The germline V and J ends were trimmed by 2 bases and 0 bases, with 7 bases remaining between them. The CDR3 sequence is CASSYPRMNTEAFF. In nucleotides, the CDR3 is TGTGCCAGCAGTTACCCGAGGATGAACACTGAAGCTTTCTTT.

This chain joins TRBV30 and TRBJ1-2; 7 bases are shared with TRBD1. Per the germline V gene, CDR1 is GTSNPN and CDR2 is SVGIG (reference sequence). V shed 8 bases, J shed 1 base, and the junction held 7 bases outside the gene matches. The CDR3 is made up of 13 amino acids. The DNA of the CDR3 is TGTGCCCAGCGCCAGGGGGATAACTATGGCTACACCTTC. Translating gives CAQRQGDNYGYTF.

This clone was picked up many times. A clone one base away is much larger, so this may be a read error. The conserved phenylalanine or tryptophan is not found at the CDR3 terminus, so this likely reflects a read error. The genes are TRBV28 and TRBJ2-7; 7 bases align to TRBD2. Germline CDR1 is MDHEN and CDR2 is SYDVKM. The J segment lost 10 bases and the V segment lost 8 bases, leaving 11 bases of the junction unmatched. The CDR3 is made up of 12 amino acids. The chain's CDR3 is CASEGEGRPQYL. CDR3 bases: TGTGCCAGCGAAGGGGAGGGCCGTCCCCAGTACCTC.

By sample fraction, this clone is medium-sized (0.01 to 0.1%). The chain carries TRBV28 and TRBJ2-3; D is unresolved. The germline V gene encodes CDR1 MDHEN and CDR2 SYDVKM. The CDR3 contains 16 residues. The ends were cut back, 7 bases at V and 1 base at J, with 18 bases in the middle. The CDR3 loop is CASTPAPGDRTDTQYF. Written as DNA, the CDR3 is TGTGCCAGCACCCCCGCCCCAGGAGACCGCACAGATACGCAGTATTTT. The full variable domain, in which reference TRBV28 and TRBJ2-3 provide the parts outside the CDR3, is DVKVTQSSRYLVKRTGEKVFLECVQDMDHENMFWYRQDPGLGLRLIYFSYDVKMKEKGDIPEGYSVSREKKERFSLILESASTNQTSMYLCASTPAPGDRTDTQYFGPGTRLTVL.

This chain uses TRBV6-9 with TRBJ2-7; maybe TRBD1 (6 bases). The germline V gene encodes CDR1 MNHGY and CDR2 SVAAGI. The CDR3 has 15 amino acids. The V end lost 2 bases, the J end lost 0 bases, and 11 bases lay between the germline ends. The CDR3 protein is CASSYGTMGSYEQYF. Here the CDR3 DNA reads TGTGCCAGCAGTTATGGGACAATGGGCTCCTACGAGCAGTACTTC.

The chain links TRBV11-3 to TRBJ1-4, with 8 bases lining up with TRBD1. The CDR3 extends over 15 amino acids. Unmatched junction bases numbered 4, after V lost 3 bases and J lost 4 bases. Germline CDR1 SGHNT, CDR2 YENEEA. The CDR3 spells CASSFGQGRNEKLFF. DNA for the CDR3: TGTGCCAGCAGCTTCGGACAGGGACGTAATGAAAAACTGTTTTTT.

The rearrangement uses TRBV6-1 and TRBJ2-7; no definite D call. The germline V gene has CDR1 MNHNS and CDR2 SASEGT. The V and J ends lost 6 bases and 1 base respectively, with 7 bases between them. The CDR3 contains 12 residues. The CDR3 here is CASRSPSYEQYF. The CDR3 DNA is TGTGCCAGCAGATCCCCTTCCTACGAGCAGTACTTC.

This clone was detected many times. The CDR3 here is CASSLYPRTTDSEQFF. CDR3 DNA: TGTGCCAGCAGCTTATACCCCCGGACCACTGATAGTGAGCAGTTCTTC. The gene calls are TRBV7-3 and TRBJ2-1; D call uncertain. Germline V gene data show CDR1 as SGHTA and CDR2 as FQGTGA. Trimming stripped 2 bases from V and 9 bases from J, with 20 bases between. The CDR3 is 16 residues long.